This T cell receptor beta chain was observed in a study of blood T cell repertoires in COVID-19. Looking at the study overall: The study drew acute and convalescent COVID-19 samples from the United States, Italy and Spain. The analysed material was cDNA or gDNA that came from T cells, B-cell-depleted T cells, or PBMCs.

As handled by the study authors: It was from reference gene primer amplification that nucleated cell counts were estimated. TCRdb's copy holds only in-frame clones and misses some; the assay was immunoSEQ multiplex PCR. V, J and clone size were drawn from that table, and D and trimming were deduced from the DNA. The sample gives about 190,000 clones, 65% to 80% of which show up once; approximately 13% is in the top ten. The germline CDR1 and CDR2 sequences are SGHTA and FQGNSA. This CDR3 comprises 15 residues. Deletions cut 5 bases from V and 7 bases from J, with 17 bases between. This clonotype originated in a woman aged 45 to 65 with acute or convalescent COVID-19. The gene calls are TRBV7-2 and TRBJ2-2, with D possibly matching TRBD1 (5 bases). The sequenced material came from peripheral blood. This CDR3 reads CASSQVDIPGGELFF. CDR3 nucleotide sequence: TGTGCCAGCAGCCAAGTGGACATCCCGGGCGGGGAGCTGTTTTTT.